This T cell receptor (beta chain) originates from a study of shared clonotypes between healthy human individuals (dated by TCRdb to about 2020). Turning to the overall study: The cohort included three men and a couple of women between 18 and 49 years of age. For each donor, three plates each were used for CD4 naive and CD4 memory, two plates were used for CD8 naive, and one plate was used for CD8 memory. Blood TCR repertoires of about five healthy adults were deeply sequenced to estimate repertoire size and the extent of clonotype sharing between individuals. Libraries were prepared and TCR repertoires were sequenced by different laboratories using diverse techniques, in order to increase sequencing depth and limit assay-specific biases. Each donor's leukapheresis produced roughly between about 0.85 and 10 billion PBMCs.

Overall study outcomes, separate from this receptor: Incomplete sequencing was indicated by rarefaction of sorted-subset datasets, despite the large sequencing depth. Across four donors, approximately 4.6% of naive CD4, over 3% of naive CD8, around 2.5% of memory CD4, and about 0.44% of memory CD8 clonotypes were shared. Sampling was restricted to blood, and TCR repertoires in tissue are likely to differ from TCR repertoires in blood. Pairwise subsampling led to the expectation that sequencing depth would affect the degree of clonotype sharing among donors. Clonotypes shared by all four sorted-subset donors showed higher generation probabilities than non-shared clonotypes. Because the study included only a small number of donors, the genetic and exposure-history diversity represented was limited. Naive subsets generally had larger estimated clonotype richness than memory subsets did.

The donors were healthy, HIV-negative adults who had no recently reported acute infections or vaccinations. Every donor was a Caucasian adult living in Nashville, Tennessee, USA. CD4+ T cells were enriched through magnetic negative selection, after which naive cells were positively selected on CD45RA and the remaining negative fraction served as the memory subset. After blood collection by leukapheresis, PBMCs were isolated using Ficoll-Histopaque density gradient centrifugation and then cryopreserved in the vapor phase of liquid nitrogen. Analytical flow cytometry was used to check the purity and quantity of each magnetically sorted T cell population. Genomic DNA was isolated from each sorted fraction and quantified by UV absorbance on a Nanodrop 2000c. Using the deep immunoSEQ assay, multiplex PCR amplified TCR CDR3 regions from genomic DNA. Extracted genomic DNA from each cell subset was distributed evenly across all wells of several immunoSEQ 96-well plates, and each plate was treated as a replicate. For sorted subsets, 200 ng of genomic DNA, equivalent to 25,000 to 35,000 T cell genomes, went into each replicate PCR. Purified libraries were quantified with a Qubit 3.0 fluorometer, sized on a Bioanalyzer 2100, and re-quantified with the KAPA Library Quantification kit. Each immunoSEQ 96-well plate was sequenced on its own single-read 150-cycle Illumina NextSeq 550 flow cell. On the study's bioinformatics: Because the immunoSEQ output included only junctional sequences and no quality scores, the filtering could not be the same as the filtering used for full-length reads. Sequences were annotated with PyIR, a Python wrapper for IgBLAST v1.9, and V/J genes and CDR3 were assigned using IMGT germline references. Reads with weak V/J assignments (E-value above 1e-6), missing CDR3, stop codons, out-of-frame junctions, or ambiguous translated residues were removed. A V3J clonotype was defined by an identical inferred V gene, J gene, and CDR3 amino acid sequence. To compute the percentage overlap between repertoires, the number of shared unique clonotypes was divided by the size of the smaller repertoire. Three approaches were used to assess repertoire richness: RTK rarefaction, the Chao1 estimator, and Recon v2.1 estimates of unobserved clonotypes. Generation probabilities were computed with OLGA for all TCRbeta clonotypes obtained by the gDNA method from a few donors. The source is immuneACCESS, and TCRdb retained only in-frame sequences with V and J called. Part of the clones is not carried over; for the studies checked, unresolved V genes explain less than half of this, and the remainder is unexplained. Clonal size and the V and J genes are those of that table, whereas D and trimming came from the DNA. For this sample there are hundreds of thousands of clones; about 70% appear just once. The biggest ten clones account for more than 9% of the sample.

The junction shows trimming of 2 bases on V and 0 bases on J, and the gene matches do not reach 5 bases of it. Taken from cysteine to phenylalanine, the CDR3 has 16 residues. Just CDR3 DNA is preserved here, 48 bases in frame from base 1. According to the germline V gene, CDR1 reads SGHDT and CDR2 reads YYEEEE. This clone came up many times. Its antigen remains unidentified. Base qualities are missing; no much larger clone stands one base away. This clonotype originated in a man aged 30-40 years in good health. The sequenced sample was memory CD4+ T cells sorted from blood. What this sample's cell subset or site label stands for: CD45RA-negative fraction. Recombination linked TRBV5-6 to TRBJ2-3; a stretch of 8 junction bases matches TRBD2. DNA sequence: TGTGCCAGCAGCTTCAGCGGGACTAGAAGCACAGATACGCAGTATTTT. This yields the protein CASSFSGTRSTDTQYF.